The 6 T cell receptor beta chains below were found in one sample sequenced in a study of STAT3 mutations in large granular lymphocyte leukemia. Regarding the study as a whole: Every T-cell large granular lymphocyte leukemia patient had at least one immunodominant TCR beta clonotype.

The data were produced by immunoSEQ multiplex PCR, yet TCRdb's version contains in-frame clones alone and is incomplete. The profile shows 10,000 or so clones, roughly three quarters of them singletons. Their recognized antigens are unknown. What was sequenced was peripheral blood mononuclear cells. Receptor source: a man in his 60s with T-cell large granular lymphocyte leukemia. Some clones in this sample may be carry-over from other donors' samples.

CDR3 region: CATSRDIPLAGDEQFF. The CDR3 nucleotides are TGTGCCACCAGCAGAGATATTCCCTTAGCGGGAGATGAGCAGTTCTTC. V and J are TRBV15 and TRBJ2-1; 9 bases line up with TRBD2. The junction had 8 bases not matched to a gene; V was cut back by 0 bases and J by 8 bases. Germline lookup yields CDR1 LNHNV and CDR2 YYDKDF (reference sequence). CDR3 length: 16 residues.

The CDR3 protein is CASSLELRTINNEQFF. The CDR3 DNA reads as TGTGCCAGCAGCTTAGAGCTGCGTACGATTAACAATGAGCAGTTCTTC. The rearrangement uses TRBV13 and TRBJ2-1; no firm D call. Deletions cut 1 base from V and 5 bases from J, with 15 bases between. CDR3 length equals 16 residues. CDR1 is PRHDT, CDR2 FYEKMQ, per germline (reference sequence). The full variable domain, its missing parts supplied by reference TRBV13 and TRBJ2-1, is AAGVIQSPRHLIKEKRETATLKCYPIPRHDTVYWYQQGPGQDPQFLISFYEKMQSDKGSIPDRFSAQQFSDYHSELNMSSLELGDSALYFCASSLELRTINNEQFFGPGTRLTVL.

This clone has only one observation. The chain links TRBV30 to TRBJ2-2; D is tentatively TRBD1 or TRBD2 (5 bases each). Germline V gene sequence: CDR1 GTSNPN, CDR2 SVGIG (reference sequence). Trimming shortened V by 5 bases and J by 1 base, and 11 bases separated the two germline ends. The CDR3 totals 14 residues. The CDR3 coding sequence is TGTGCCTGGGACGGGACCAAGAACACCGGGGAGCTGTTTTTT. Protein product: CAWDGTKNTGELFF.

The chain employs TRBV27 and TRBJ1-5; D remains ambiguous. The length of the CDR3 is 13 residues. Trimming pared 6 bases from V and 5 bases from J, leaving 11 bases between. In germline, CDR1 is MNHEY, CDR2 SMNVEV (reference sequence). This chain's CDR3 is CASSLGKDQPQHF. The CDR3, as DNA: TGTGCCAGCAGCCTAGGGAAGGATCAGCCCCAGCATTTT.

The rearrangement joins TRBV5-1 to TRBJ2-7, with D possibly TRBD2 on 6 matching bases. This CDR3 region has 14 residues. Germline V gene lookup returns CDR1 SGHRS and CDR2 YFSETQ. Between the trimmed V and J ends, which lost 4 bases and 2 bases, there was a span of 13 bases. CDR3 protein: CASSLSGETYEQYF. DNA of the CDR3: TGCGCCAGCAGCCTTAGCGGAGAAACCTACGAGCAGTACTTC.

The chain is built from TRBV25-1 and TRBJ2-1, with TRBD2 matching over 11 bases. The CDR3 length is 15 residues. CDR1 and CDR2 (germline): MGHDK, SYGVNS. The junction had 3 bases not matched to a gene; V was cut back by 4 bases and J by 4 bases. The CDR3 protein is CASSGLAGLYNEQFF. The CDR3 DNA follows: TGTGCCAGCAGTGGACTAGCGGGACTTTACAATGAGCAGTTCTTC.